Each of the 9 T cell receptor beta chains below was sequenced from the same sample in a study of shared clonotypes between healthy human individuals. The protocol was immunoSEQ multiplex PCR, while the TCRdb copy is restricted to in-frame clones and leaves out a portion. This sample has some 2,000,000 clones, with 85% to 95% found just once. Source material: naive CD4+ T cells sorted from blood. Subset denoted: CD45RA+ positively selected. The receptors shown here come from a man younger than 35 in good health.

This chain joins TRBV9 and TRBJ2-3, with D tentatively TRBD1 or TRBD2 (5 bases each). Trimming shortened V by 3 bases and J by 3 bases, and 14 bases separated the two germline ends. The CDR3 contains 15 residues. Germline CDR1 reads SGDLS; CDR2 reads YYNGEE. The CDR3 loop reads CASSAGTRLTDTQYF. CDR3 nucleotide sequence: TGTGCCAGCAGCGCAGGGACCCGCCTGACAGATACGCAGTATTTT.

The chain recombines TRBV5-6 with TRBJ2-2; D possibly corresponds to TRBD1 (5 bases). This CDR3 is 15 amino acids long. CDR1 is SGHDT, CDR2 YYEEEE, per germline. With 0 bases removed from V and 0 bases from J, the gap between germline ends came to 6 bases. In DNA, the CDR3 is TGTGCCAGCAGCTTGGTGACAGCGAACACCGGGGAGCTGTTTTTT. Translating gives CASSLVTANTGELFF. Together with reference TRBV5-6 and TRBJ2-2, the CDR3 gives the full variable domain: DAGVTQSPTHLIKTRGQQVTLRCSPKSGHDTVSWYQQALGQGPQFIFQYYEEEERQRGNFPDRFSGHQFPNYSSELNVNALLLGDSALYLCASSLVTANTGELFFGEGSRLTVL.

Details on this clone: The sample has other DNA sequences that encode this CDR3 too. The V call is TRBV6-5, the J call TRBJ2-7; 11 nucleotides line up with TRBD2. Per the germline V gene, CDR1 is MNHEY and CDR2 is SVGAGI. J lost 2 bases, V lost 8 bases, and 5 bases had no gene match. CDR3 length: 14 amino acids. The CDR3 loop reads CASSASGGTYEQYF. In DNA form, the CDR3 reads TGTGCCAGCTCCGCTAGCGGGGGGACCTACGAGCAGTACTTC.

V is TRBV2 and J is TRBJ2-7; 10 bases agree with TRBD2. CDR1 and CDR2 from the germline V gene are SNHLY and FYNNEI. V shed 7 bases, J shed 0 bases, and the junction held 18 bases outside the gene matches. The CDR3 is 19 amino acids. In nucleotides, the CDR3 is TGTGCCAGCACCAGGGGGGGGACTAGCGTGAGCGTCGGCTCCTACGAGCAGTACTTC. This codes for CASTRGGTSVSVGSYEQYF.

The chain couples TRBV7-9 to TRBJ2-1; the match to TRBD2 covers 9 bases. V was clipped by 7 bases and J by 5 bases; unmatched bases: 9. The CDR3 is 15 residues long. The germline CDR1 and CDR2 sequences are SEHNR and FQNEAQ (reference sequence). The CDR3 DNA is TGTGCCAGCAACTTGGCTAGCGGGACCAACAATGAGCAGTTCTTC. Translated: CASNLASGTNNEQFF. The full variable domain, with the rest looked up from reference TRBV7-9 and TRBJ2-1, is DTGVSQNPRHKITKRGQNVTFRCDPISEHNRLYWYRQTLGQGPEFLTYFQNEAQLEKSRLLSDRFSAERPKGSFSTLEIQRTEQGDSAMYLCASNLASGTNNEQFFGPGTRLTVL.

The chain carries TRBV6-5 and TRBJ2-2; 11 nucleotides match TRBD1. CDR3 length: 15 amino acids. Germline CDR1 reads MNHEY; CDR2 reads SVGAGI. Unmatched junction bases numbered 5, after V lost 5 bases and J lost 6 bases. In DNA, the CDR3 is TGTGCCAGCAGTCGCTGGACAGGGGGCGCCGGGGAGCTGTTTTTT. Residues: CASSRWTGGAGELFF.

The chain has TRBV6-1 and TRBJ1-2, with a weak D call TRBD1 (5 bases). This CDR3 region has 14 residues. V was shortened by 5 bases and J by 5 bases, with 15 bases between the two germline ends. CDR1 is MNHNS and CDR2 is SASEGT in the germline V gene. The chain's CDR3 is CASSTPGTEYGYTF. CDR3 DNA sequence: TGTGCCAGCAGTACTCCCGGGACTGAGTATGGCTACACCTTC.

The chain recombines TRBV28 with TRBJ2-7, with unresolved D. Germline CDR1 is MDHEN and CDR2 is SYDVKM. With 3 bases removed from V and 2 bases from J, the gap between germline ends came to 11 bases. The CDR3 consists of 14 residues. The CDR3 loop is CASSFWGEAYEQYF. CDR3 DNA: TGTGCCAGCAGTTTTTGGGGTGAAGCCTACGAGCAGTACTTC.

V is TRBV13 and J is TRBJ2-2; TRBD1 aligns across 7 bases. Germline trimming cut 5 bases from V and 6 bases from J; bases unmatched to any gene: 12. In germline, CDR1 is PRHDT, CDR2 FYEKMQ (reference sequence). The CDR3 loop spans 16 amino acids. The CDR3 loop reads CASSRRDRVEAGELFF. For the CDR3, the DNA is TGTGCCAGCAGCCGTAGAGACAGGGTTGAAGCCGGGGAGCTGTTTTTT.